The 16 T cell receptor beta chains in this list originate from one sample, sequenced in a study of response to subunit inactivated influenza vaccine. Each CDR3 protein is one row after TCRdb ran MiXCR on the RT-PCR reads. The data show 300,000 to 350,000 distinct CDR3 sequences, about 20% seen once. The starting material was PBMCs from blood, obtained less than 22 months after vaccination. These TCRs come from a man aged 45-69 years who received an inactivated influenza vaccine.

This clonotype was counted between two and nine times. V and J are TRBV12-3 or TRBV12-4 and TRBJ1-2; 7 positions agree with TRBD1. The CDR3 has 14 amino acids. J was trimmed by 4 bases and V by 6 bases; bases with no gene match: 8. CDR3 nucleotide sequence: TGTGCCAGCAGCCCGACAGGGCAGCGCTATGGCTACACCTTC. This encodes CASSPTGQRYGYTF.

This clonotype was counted a single time. A much bigger clone sits one base away, suggesting this may be a read error. V usage is TRBV3-1 and J usage is TRBJ1-5, with a tentative D call TRBD1 (6 bases). The germline CDR1 and CDR2 sequences are LGHDT and YNNKEL (reference sequence). CDR3 length equals 16 residues. The CDR3 here is CASSQDSRGGNQRQHF. The CDR3 DNA sequence: TGTGCCAGCAGCCAAGATAGCAGGGGTGGCAATCAGCGCCAGCATTTT.

Written as DNA, the CDR3 is TGCGCCAGCAGCCAAGAATGGTCCTCACGCCAGATATCTGGCTACACCTTC. It specifies CASSQEWSSRQISGYTF. The rearrangement uses TRBV4-3 and TRBJ1-2; D remains ambiguous. This CDR3 spans 17 amino acids. Germline assignment: CDR1 LGHNA and CDR2 YSLEER. The V end was cut by 0 bases, the J end by 7 bases, with 21 bases between.

At least ten counts were recorded for this clonotype. The chain employs TRBV20-1 and TRBJ1-4; 11 nucleotides line up with TRBD1. After removal of 3 bases from V and 6 bases from J, the junction contained 9 bases not matched to a gene. CDR3 length: 16 amino acids. Germline V gene sequence: CDR1 DFQATT, CDR2 SNEGSKA (reference sequence). The CDR3 protein is CSASLRTGGAYEKLFF. In DNA form, the CDR3 reads TGCAGTGCTAGCCTAAGGACAGGGGGCGCTTATGAAAAACTGTTTTTT.

The chain links TRBV4-2 to TRBJ1-5; D unresolved. Trimming took 2 bases from V and 4 from J, leaving 9 bases between them. This CDR3 comprises 14 residues. The germline V gene encodes CDR1 LGHNA and CDR2 YNFKEQ. The CDR3 sequence: CASSQFRSNQPQHF. CDR3 nucleotides: TGTGCCAGCAGCCAATTCAGGAGTAATCAGCCCCAGCATTTT.

The chain couples TRBV6-5 to TRBJ2-7; TRBD2 aligns across 8 bases. This CDR3 is 17 amino acids long. Germline-derived CDR1 and CDR2 are MNHEY and SVGAGI. After removal of 0 bases from V and 3 bases from J, the junction contained 10 bases not matched to a gene. CDR3 region: CASSYSSYAGGGYEQYF. The CDR3 bases are TGTGCCAGCAGTTACTCGAGTTATGCGGGAGGCGGCTACGAGCAGTACTTC.

The V and J genes are TRBV7-2 and TRBJ1-2, with 7 bases that match TRBD1. The germline V gene encodes CDR1 SGHTA and CDR2 FQGNSA. This CDR3 region has 14 residues. V lost 0 bases and J lost 8; bases outside the gene matches: 6. DNA for the CDR3: TGTGCCAGCAGCTTAGCAGGGACAGAAGGAGGCTACACCTTC. This gives the protein CASSLAGTEGGYTF. The variable domain in full, completed from reference TRBV7-2 and TRBJ1-2, reads GAGVSQSPSNKVTEKGKDVELRCDPISGHTALYWYRQSLGQGLEFLIYFQGNSAPDKSGLPSDRFSAERTGGSVSTLTIQRTQQEDSAVYLCASSLAGTEGGYTFGSGTRLTVV.

The gene calls are TRBV29-1 and TRBJ2-5; the D gene is possibly TRBD1 (5 bases). CDR1 is SQVTM, CDR2 ANQGSEA, per germline. The CDR3 consists of 13 residues. The V gene lost 3 bases and the J gene lost 4 bases, with 12 bases spanning the gap. This chain's CDR3 is CSVEDIVRETQYF. For the CDR3, the DNA is TGCAGCGTTGAGGACATTGTCCGAGAGACCCAGTACTTC.

J is TRBJ2-1 and V is TRBV29-1; D perhaps matches TRBD2 (6 bases). V was shortened by 2 bases and J by 0 bases, with 23 bases between the two germline ends. Germline-derived CDR1 and CDR2 are SQVTM and ANQGSEA. There are 19 residues in the CDR3. The CDR3 DNA reads as TGCAGCGTTGAAAACTGGGTAGCCTGGGTGGGAGGCTCCTACAATGAGCAGTTCTTC. Translated, it gives CSVENWVAWVGGSYNEQFF.

This clonotype occurred a few times. One end of the junction fails to match germline, which may point to a read error. This chain uses TRBV2 with TRBJ1-2; D gene unclear. This CDR3 is 13 amino acids long. From germline, CDR1 is SNHLY and CDR2 FYNNEI. The CDR3 loop reads CASSEARIYGYTF. The CDR3 nucleotides are TGTGCCAGCAGCGAAGCGCGGATATATGGCTACACCTTC. The whole variable domain, remainder taken from reference TRBV2 and TRBJ1-2, is EPEVTQTPSHQVTQMGQEVILRCVPISNHLYFYWYRQILGQKVEFLVSFYNNEISEKSEIFDDQFSVERPDGSNFTLKIRSTKLEDSAMYFCASSEARIYGYTFGSGTRLTVV.

This clonotype was picked up a small number of times. The rearrangement links TRBV12-3 or TRBV12-4 to TRBJ1-4; the match to TRBD1 covers 7 bases. The V and J ends lost 5 bases and 4 bases, in that order; junction bases with no gene match: 10. This CDR3 contains 16 residues. CDR3 in DNA: TGTGCCAGCAGTCCACCCGAGGGGGCGGGTAATGAAAAACTGTTTTTT. Translated, it gives CASSPPEGAGNEKLFF.

The rearrangement links TRBV5-1 to TRBJ1-4; 7 nucleotides align to TRBD1. The CDR3 loop spans 14 amino acids. Looked up from germline, CDR1 is SGHRS and CDR2 is YFSETQ. V shed 5 bases, J shed 8 bases, and the junction held 9 bases outside the gene matches. The CDR3 DNA sequence: TGCGCCAGCAGTCCCGGGACAGCGATAGAAAAACTGTTTTTT. The encoded protein is CASSPGTAIEKLFF.

This clonotype was seen a few times. This rearrangement joins TRBV20-1 to TRBJ1-6; 7 bases align to TRBD1. Trimming cost V 6 bases and J 8 bases; bases outside gene matches: 7. Germline loops: CDR1 DFQATT, CDR2 SNEGSKA (reference sequence). CDR3 length: 13 residues. CDR3 sequence (DNA): TGCAGTGCCGCAGGACAGGTTCATTCACCCCTCCACTTT. It yields the protein CSAAGQVHSPLHF.

This clonotype was seen a handful of times. The rearrangement joins TRBV20-1 to TRBJ1-2; D not resolved. V was cut by 0 bases and J by 2 bases, with 10 bases left in between. The CDR3 contains 14 residues. In germline, CDR1 is DFQATT, CDR2 SNEGSKA (reference sequence). The CDR3 DNA is TGCAGTGCTAGAGATCTAAGCGGGAACTATGGCTACACCTTC. It specifies CSARDLSGNYGYTF.

This sequence joins TRBV12-3 or TRBV12-4 and TRBJ2-2; the D call may be TRBD1 or TRBD2 (6 bases each). Deletions cut 5 bases from V and 2 bases from J, with 15 bases between. This CDR3 has 16 amino acids. The CDR3 loop is CASSPRGRTNTGELFF. The CDR3 DNA reads TGTGCCAGCAGTCCGAGGGGGAGGACAAACACCGGGGAGCTGTTTTTT.

This clonotype occurred many times. V gene TRBV4-1 combines with J gene TRBJ2-1; D gene ambiguous. Germline lookup yields CDR1 MGHRA and CDR2 YSYEKL. The CDR3 covers 17 residues. The V and J ends lost 4 bases and 0 bases respectively, with 16 bases between them. The CDR3 sequence: CASSRGSGSSSYNEQFF. The CDR3 DNA follows: TGCGCCAGCAGCCGAGGATCCGGGTCCAGCTCCTACAATGAGCAGTTCTTC.